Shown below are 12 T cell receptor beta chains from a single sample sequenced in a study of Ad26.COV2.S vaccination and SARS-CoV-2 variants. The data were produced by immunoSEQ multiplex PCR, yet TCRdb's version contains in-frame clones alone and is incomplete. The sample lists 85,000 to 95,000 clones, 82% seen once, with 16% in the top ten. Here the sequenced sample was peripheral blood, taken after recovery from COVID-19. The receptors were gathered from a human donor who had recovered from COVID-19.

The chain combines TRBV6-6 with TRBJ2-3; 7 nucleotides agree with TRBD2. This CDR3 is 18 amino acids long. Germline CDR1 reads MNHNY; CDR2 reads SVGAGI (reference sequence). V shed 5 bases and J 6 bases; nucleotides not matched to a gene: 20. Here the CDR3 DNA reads TGTGCCAGCAGTCCCGCCGCGTCGGGCGGGAGAGGGGAGGATACGCAGTATTTT. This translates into CASSPAASGGRGEDTQYF.

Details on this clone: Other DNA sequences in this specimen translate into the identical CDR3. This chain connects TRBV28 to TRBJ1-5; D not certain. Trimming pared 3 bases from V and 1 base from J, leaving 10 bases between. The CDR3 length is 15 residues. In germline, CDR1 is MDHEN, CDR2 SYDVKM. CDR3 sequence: CASSFRRSSNQPQHF. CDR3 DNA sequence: TGTGCCAGCAGTTTCCGCAGGAGCAGCAATCAGCCCCAGCATTTT. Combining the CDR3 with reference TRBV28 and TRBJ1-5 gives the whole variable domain DVKVTQSSRYLVKRTGEKVFLECVQDMDHENMFWYRQDPGLGLRLIYFSYDVKMKEKGDIPEGYSVSREKKERFSLILESASTNQTSMYLCASSFRRSSNQPQHFGDGTRLSIL.

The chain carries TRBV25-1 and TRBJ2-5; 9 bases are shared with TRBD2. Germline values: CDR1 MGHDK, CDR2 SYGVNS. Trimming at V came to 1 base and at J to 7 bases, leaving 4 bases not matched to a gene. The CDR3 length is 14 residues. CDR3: CASSELAGAGTQYF. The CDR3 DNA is TGTGCCAGCAGTGAATTAGCGGGAGCGGGGACCCAGTACTTC.

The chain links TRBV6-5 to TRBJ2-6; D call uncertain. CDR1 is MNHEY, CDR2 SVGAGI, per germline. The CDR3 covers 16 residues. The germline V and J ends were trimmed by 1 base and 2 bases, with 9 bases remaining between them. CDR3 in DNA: TGTGCCAGCAGTTACTTGGCCCGCGCTGGGGCCAACGTCCTGACTTTC. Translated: CASSYLARAGANVLTF.

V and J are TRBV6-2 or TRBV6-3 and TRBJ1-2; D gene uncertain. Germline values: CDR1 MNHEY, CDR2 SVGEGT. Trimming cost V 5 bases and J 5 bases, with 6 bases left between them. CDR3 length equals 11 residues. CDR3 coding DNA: TGTGCCAGCAGTATTACATATGGCTACACCTTC. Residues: CASSITYGYTF.

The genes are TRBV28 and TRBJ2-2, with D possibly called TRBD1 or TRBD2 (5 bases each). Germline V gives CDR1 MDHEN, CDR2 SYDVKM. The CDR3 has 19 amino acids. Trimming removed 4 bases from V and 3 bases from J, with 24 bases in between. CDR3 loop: CASSSGLAGPEEDTGELFF. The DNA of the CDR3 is TGTGCCAGCAGTTCCGGGCTGGCAGGGCCCGAGGAGGACACCGGGGAGCTGTTTTTT.

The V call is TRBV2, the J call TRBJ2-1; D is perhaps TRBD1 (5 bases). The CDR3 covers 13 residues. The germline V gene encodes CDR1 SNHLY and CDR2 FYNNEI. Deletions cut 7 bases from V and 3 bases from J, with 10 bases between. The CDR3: CASTVDSYNEQFF. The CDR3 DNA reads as TGTGCCAGCACTGTAGACAGCTACAATGAGCAGTTCTTC.

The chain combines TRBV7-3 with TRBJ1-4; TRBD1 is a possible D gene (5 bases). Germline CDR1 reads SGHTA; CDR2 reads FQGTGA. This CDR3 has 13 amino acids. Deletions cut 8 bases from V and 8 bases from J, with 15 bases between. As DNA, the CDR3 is TGTGCCAGCCAAAAGAACCGGGGCGAAAAACTGTTTTTT. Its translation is CASQKNRGEKLFF.

The CDR3 sequence is CATGGAGDEQYF. In nucleotides, the CDR3 is TGTGCCACCGGGGGGGCAGGGGATGAGCAGTACTTC. The V and J genes are TRBV24-1 and TRBJ2-7; D might be TRBD2 (7 bases). This CDR3 has 12 residues. The V end was cut by 9 bases, the J end by 7 bases, with 15 bases between. CDR1 and CDR2 (germline): KGHDR, SFDVKD.

The CDR3 loop reads CASSYSETSGSSYEQYF. The CDR3 DNA is TGTGCCAGCAGTTACTCGGAGACTAGCGGGAGCTCCTACGAGCAGTACTTC. The rearrangement links TRBV6-2 or TRBV6-3 to TRBJ2-7, with TRBD2 identical over 12 bases. Trimming took 0 bases from V and 0 from J; bases not matched to a gene: 3. CDR1 and CDR2 (germline): MNHEY, SVGEGT. The CDR3 is made up of 17 amino acids.

The CDR3 nucleotides are TGTGCCACCTCTTTTTCCACTAGCGCAGATACGCAGTATTTT. The encoded protein is CATSFSTSADTQYF. The J gene is TRBJ2-3, the V gene TRBV24-1; the match to TRBD2 covers 7 bases. Trimming cost V 9 bases and J 4 bases; bases outside gene matches: 9. This CDR3 contains 14 residues. Germline V gives CDR1 KGHDR, CDR2 SFDVKD.

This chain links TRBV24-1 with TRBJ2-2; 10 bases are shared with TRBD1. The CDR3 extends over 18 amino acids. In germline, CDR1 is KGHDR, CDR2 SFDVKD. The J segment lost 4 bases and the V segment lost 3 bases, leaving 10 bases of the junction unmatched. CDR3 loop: CATSDPPGQGVFTGELFF. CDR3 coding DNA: TGTGCCACCAGTGATCCTCCTGGACAGGGGGTATTCACCGGGGAGCTGTTTTTT.